Described below is a single T cell receptor (beta chain) sequence and its context. Its binding antigen is unknown. The input lacks base qualities; no much larger clone sits a single base away. Using the deep immunoSEQ assay, TCR CDR3 regions were amplified from genomic DNA by multiplex PCR. Genomic DNA extracted from each cell subset was distributed evenly over all wells of several immunoSEQ 96-well plates, and each plate served as one replicate. Each replicate PCR for sorted subsets received around 200 ng genomic DNA, equal to about 29,000 T cell genomes. Purified libraries were quantified with a Qubit 3.0 fluorometer, sized on a Bioanalyzer 2100, and re-quantified with the KAPA Library Quantification kit. Each immunoSEQ 96-well plate was sequenced on its own single-read 150-cycle Illumina NextSeq 550 flow cell. In the source study's methods: The immunoSEQ output contained only junctional sequences without quality scores, so filtering could not match that applied to full-length reads. Sequences were annotated with PyIR, a Python wrapper for IgBLAST v1.9, using IMGT germline references to assign V/J genes and CDR3. Any read was removed if the V/J assignment was weak (E-value above 1e-6), the CDR3 was missing, or the read contained stop codons, out-of-frame junctions, or ambiguous translated residues. V3J clonotypes were defined by identical inferred V gene, J gene, and CDR3 amino acid sequence. Percentage overlap between repertoires was computed as shared unique clonotypes divided by the size of the smaller repertoire. Three approaches were used to assess repertoire richness: RTK rarefaction, the Chao1 estimator, and Recon v2.1 estimates of unobserved clonotypes. OLGA was used to compute generation probabilities for all TCRbeta clonotypes that the gDNA method yielded from a handful of donors. Here the immuneACCESS table is served through TCRdb, limited to in-frame sequences with V and J called. Missing clones are a known gap in these copies; in checked studies unresolved V genes cover under half, and the rest lacks a known reason. Clone size and the V and J calls come from that table; the DNA yielded D and trimming. For this sample the table gives about 2.3 million clones, of which 85% to 95% were detected only once. The ten largest account for 0.39% of the sample.

The CDR3 holds 17 amino acids from the cysteine to the phenylalanine. The entry retains the CDR3 DNA only, 51 bases that are in frame from base 1. Healthy HIV-negative adults with no recently reported acute infections or vaccinations were included as donors. All donors were Caucasian adults living in Nashville, Tennessee, USA. CD4+ T cells were enriched by magnetic negative selection; naive cells were then positively selected on CD45RA, and the negative fraction formed the memory subset. Blood was collected by leukapheresis, and PBMCs were isolated by Ficoll-Histopaque density gradient centrifugation and then cryopreserved in liquid nitrogen vapor phase. Analytical flow cytometry was used to check the purity and quantity of each magnetically sorted T cell population. Genomic DNA was isolated from each sorted fraction and quantified by UV absorbance on a Nanodrop 2000c. The sample originates from a study of shared clonotypes between healthy human individuals (TCRdb year 2020). A note on the overall study: The cohort comprised two women and a few men aged 18 to 49 years. For each donor, CD4 naive and CD4 memory were each given three plates, CD8 naive was given two plates, and CD8 memory was given one plate. To increase sequencing depth and limit assay-specific biases, different laboratories used diverse techniques to prepare libraries and sequence TCR repertoires. Each donor's leukapheresis produced roughly between roughly 0.85 and 10 billion PBMCs. To estimate repertoire size and how much clonotype sharing occurs between individuals, the study deeply sequenced the blood TCR repertoires of about 5 healthy adults. Results the study describes overall, beyond this receptor: When a few donors were compared, the shared fraction of clonotypes was 5% to 6.5% for naive CD4, around 3.6% for naive CD8, more than 2% for memory CD4, and 0.35% to 0.4% for memory CD8. Naive subsets generally had larger estimated clonotype richness than memory subsets did. Pairwise subsampling indicated that sequencing depth was expected to affect the degree of clonotype sharing among donors. Incomplete sequencing was indicated by rarefaction of sorted-subset datasets, despite the large sequencing depth. Higher generation probabilities were observed for clonotypes shared by all four sorted-subset donors than for non-shared clonotypes. Because the study included only a small number of donors, the genetic and exposure-history diversity represented was limited. Sampling was restricted to blood, and TCR repertoires in tissue are likely to differ from TCR repertoires in blood.

Input material: naive CD4+ T cells from PBMCs. This specimen's cell subset or site label, per the study, means: CD45RA+ positively selected. This sequence originates from a man younger than 35 in good health. Some clones in this sample may be carry-over from other donors' samples. The sequence joins TRBV12-2 to TRBJ1-4. TRBV12-2 counts as a pseudogene. The bases are TGTGCAAGTCGCTCCGGGGGCAGGCCTGCAACTAATGAAAAACTGTTTTTT. Translated, it reads CASRSGGRPATNEKLFF.